This paragraph covers one T cell receptor (beta chain) sequence. CDR3 length: 15 amino acids. The germline gives CDR1 SEHNR, CDR2 FQNEAQ (reference sequence). Per sample, no less than 5.5 micrograms of total RNA were extracted. A second roughly 6 to 12 cycle PCR used barcoded and J-beta primers. Each TCR beta cDNA got a 12-nucleotide random molecular identifier. TCRdb re-called the 5' RACE reads through MiXCR, storing one row per CDR3 protein. The sample has under 800,000 distinct CDR3 sequences, more than 20% seen once. The data derive from a study of blood T cells in healthy people across ages. Across the whole study: With template switching, about one barcoded beta molecule was captured per two T cells.

The source of this sequence is a man aged 65 to 85 in good health. Sequenced: blood. V is TRBV7-9 and J is TRBJ2-5; 7 positions agree with TRBD2. The end of the DNA aligns better with TRBJ2-1, so the J call may be wrong. Written as DNA, the CDR3 is TGTGCCAGCAGCCTTCAGCGGGAATCTTGCAATGAGCAGTTCTTC. It is translated as CASSLQRESCNEQFF.